These 21 T cell receptor beta chains originate from one sample sequenced in a study of identical twins. TCRdb re-called the 5' RACE reads with MiXCR, one entry per CDR3 protein. The repertoire holds 250,000 to 300,000 distinct CDR3 sequences, with approximately 8.6% as singletons. These data are also associated with another study on yellow fever vaccine responses in identical twins.

Sequenced material: CD8+ T cells sorted from blood. The receptors stem from a woman between 18 and 29 years old in good health.

The J gene is TRBJ2-1, the V gene TRBV5-1; 8 nucleotides line up with TRBD2. The CDR3 is made up of 15 amino acids. V shed 0 bases, J shed 6 bases, and the junction held 5 bases outside the gene matches. Germline V gene sequence: CDR1 SGHRS, CDR2 YFSETQ. CDR3 in DNA: TGCGCCAGCAGCTTGGGACGGGAGGGCACCAATGAGCAGTTCTTC. Its translation is CASSLGREGTNEQFF.

This clonotype was detected a few times. This chain uses TRBV5-1 with TRBJ2-7, with 8 bases fitting TRBD2. V shed 0 bases and J 2 bases; nucleotides not matched to a gene: 7. CDR1 is SGHRS and CDR2 is YFSETQ in the germline V gene. The CDR3 has 16 residues. CDR3 region: CASSLDIGGATYEQYF. CDR3 coding DNA: TGCGCCAGCAGCTTGGACATCGGGGGGGCAACCTACGAGCAGTACTTC.

The chain employs TRBV29-1 and TRBJ2-7, with 7 bases matching TRBD1. CDR1 SQVTM and CDR2 ANQGSEA come from the germline V gene. J was trimmed by 5 bases and V by 6 bases; bases with no gene match: 13. This CDR3 contains 14 residues. The CDR3 DNA sequence: TGCAGCGTCGCATACACGACAGGGTTGGACGAGCAGTACTTC. It encodes CSVAYTTGLDEQYF.

This clonotype came up a few times. The gene calls are TRBV4-1 and TRBJ2-3; 14 bases are a match to TRBD2. The CDR3 sequence is 18 residues long. CDR1 is MGHRA, CDR2 YSYEKL, per germline. Losses at the gene ends were 1 base for V and 3 bases for J; bases not matched to a gene: 6. The CDR3 loop is CASSQAPGLAGDTDTQYF. DNA of the CDR3: TGCGCCAGCAGCCAAGCGCCGGGACTAGCGGGAGATACAGATACGCAGTATTTT.

This sequence joins TRBV4-3 and TRBJ2-7; D perhaps matches TRBD1 (5 bases). The CDR3 has 13 amino acids. With 0 bases removed from V and 7 bases from J, the gap between germline ends came to 10 bases. Germline CDR1 reads LGHNA; CDR2 reads YSLEER. The DNA for the CDR3 is TGCGCCAGCAGCCAAGACAGGGTGGGAGAGCAGTACTTC. Its protein is CASSQDRVGEQYF.

This clonotype was seen a handful of times. The chain carries TRBV12-3 or TRBV12-4 and TRBJ2-3; 8 nucleotides agree with TRBD2. V lost 1 base, J lost 3 bases, and 3 bases stayed unmatched. The CDR3 extends over 15 amino acids. The CDR3: CASSLGGLDTDTQYF. DNA of the CDR3: TGTGCCAGCAGTTTAGGGGGACTAGATACAGATACGCAGTATTTT.

This clonotype was counted at least ten times. This chain connects TRBV29-1 to TRBJ1-1; no clear D gene. The CDR3 has 13 residues. Per germline, CDR1 SQVTM and CDR2 ANQGSEA. V was cut by 5 bases and J by 3 bases, with 13 bases left in between. CDR3: CSVYFDWDTEAFF. The CDR3 region has the DNA TGCAGCGTTTACTTCGACTGGGACACTGAAGCTTTCTTT. Variable domain in full (rest from reference TRBV29-1 and TRBJ1-1): SAVISQKPSRDICQRGTSLTIQCQVDSQVTMMFWYRQQPGQSLTLIATANQGSEATYESGFVIDKFPISRPNLTFSTLTVSNMSPEDSSIYLCSVYFDWDTEAFFGQGTRLTVV.

V and J are TRBV6-5 and TRBJ2-7, with TRBD1 matching 7 bases. Per the germline V gene, CDR1 is MNHEY and CDR2 is SVGAGI. The CDR3 totals 15 residues. V lost 1 base, J lost 2 bases, and 5 bases stayed unmatched. CDR3 loop: CASSYLGQRPYEQYF. CDR3 nucleotide sequence: TGTGCCAGCAGTTACTTGGGACAGAGACCCTACGAGCAGTACTTC.

The rearrangement joins TRBV5-6 to TRBJ2-5; 8 nucleotides match TRBD2. This CDR3 has 14 amino acids. With V trimmed by 5 bases and J by 6 bases, 9 bases remained unmatched. The germline V gene encodes CDR1 SGHDT and CDR2 YYEEEE. This CDR3 reads CASSSGGGRKTQYF. CDR3 nucleotide sequence: TGTGCCAGCAGTTCGGGGGGGGGTAGGAAGACCCAGTACTTC.

This clonotype has only a few counts. The chain has TRBV5-1 and TRBJ1-1; TRBD1 matches 9 bases. Germline V lookup: CDR1 SGHRS, CDR2 YFSETQ. This CDR3 is built from 14 residues. Trimming removed 2 bases from V and 6 bases from J; junction bases left unmatched: 5. CDR3 residues: CASSLWTGEAEAFF. The CDR3 nucleotides read TGCGCCAGCAGCTTATGGACAGGGGAGGCTGAAGCTTTCTTT.

This clonotype was detected only once. The chain recombines TRBV7-9 with TRBJ2-3, with 10 bases that match TRBD2. Trimming cost V 4 bases and J 2 bases; bases outside gene matches: 6. Germline CDR1 SEHNR, CDR2 FQNEAQ (reference sequence). This CDR3 region has 16 residues. The CDR3 here is CASSSTSGENTDTQYF. The DNA of the CDR3 is TGTGCCAGCAGCTCTACTAGCGGGGAGAACACAGATACGCAGTATTTT.

The V call is TRBV28, the J call TRBJ2-1; 7 bases map to TRBD2. The junction had 12 bases not matched to a gene; V was cut back by 8 bases and J by 5 bases. Per germline, CDR1 MDHEN and CDR2 SYDVKM. The CDR3 spans 15 residues. Here the CDR3 DNA reads TGTGCCAGCCTCCGTCCCGGGAGGACCCACAATGAGCAGTTCTTC. Translated: CASLRPGRTHNEQFF.

This clonotype turned up a few times. The V gene is TRBV11-2, the J gene TRBJ2-2, with TRBD2 matching 12 bases. The CDR3 spans 17 residues. The germline CDR1 and CDR2 sequences are SGHAT and FQNNGV. V dropped 5 bases and J dropped 2; count of bases not matched to a gene: 6. The CDR3 nucleotides read TGTGCCAGCAGCCGCCCTAGCGGGAGGGTCAACACCGGGGAGCTGTTTTTT. Translation gives CASSRPSGRVNTGELFF. The complete variable domain, with remaining parts taken from reference TRBV11-2 and TRBJ2-2, reads EAGVAQSPRYKIIEKRQSVAFWCNPISGHATLYWYQQILGQGPKLLIQFQNNGVVDDSQLPKDRFSAERLKGVDSTLKIQPAKLEDSAVYLCASSRPSGRVNTGELFFGEGSRLTVL.

This clonotype has only a few counts. The V gene is TRBV12-3 or TRBV12-4, the J gene TRBJ2-3; D is possibly TRBD1 (5 bases). V lost 8 bases, J lost 2 bases, and 8 bases lay in between. CDR3 length: 12 amino acids. CDR3 DNA: TGTGCCAGCCAAGGGGTCACAGATACGCAGTATTTT. It codes for CASQGVTDTQYF.

This clonotype was picked up many times. The V and J genes are TRBV29-1 and TRBJ2-7; D perhaps matches TRBD2 (5 bases). This CDR3 spans 11 amino acids. Looked up from germline, CDR1 is SQVTM and CDR2 is ANQGSEA. V lost 6 bases, J lost 5 bases, and 11 bases lay in between. CDR3 in amino acids: CSVGVGDEQYF. CDR3 DNA sequence: TGCAGCGTCGGAGTGGGAGACGAGCAGTACTTC.

This clonotype was found a few times. The chain carries TRBV29-1 and TRBJ2-7; no clear D gene. Trimming stripped 0 bases from V and 5 bases from J, with 11 bases between. The CDR3 spans 13 residues. In germline, CDR1 is SQVTM, CDR2 ANQGSEA. CDR3 protein: CSVEEGSDNEQYF. The DNA of the CDR3 is TGCAGCGTTGAAGAAGGGTCGGATAACGAGCAGTACTTC.

This clonotype was counted only a few times. The chain couples TRBV5-5 to TRBJ2-5, with D uncertain. V shed 6 bases and J shed 1 base, with 16 bases lying between them. Germline V gives CDR1 SGHKS, CDR2 YYEKEE (reference sequence). This CDR3 spans 15 amino acids. The CDR3 sequence: CASNYFEVLQETQYF. Here the CDR3 DNA reads TGTGCCAGCAACTACTTTGAGGTGCTCCAAGAGACCCAGTACTTC.

This clonotype occurred many times. V and J are TRBV11-2 and TRBJ1-3; D not resolved. Germline V lookup: CDR1 SGHAT, CDR2 FQNNGV. Deletions cut 5 bases from V and 0 bases from J, with 11 bases between. The CDR3 has 15 amino acids. CDR3: CASSNMPVSGNTIYF. For the CDR3, the DNA is TGTGCCAGCAGCAACATGCCGGTCTCTGGAAACACCATATATTTT.

V gene TRBV4-1 combines with J gene TRBJ2-5; 7 bases are shared with TRBD1. Trimming took 5 bases from V and 1 from J; bases not matched to a gene: 16. The CDR3 is 18 residues long. Germline V gives CDR1 MGHRA, CDR2 YSYEKL. CDR3 sequence (DNA): TGCGCCAGCAGCGAGGGGGCACTGGGAAATCCACTCCAAGAGACCCAGTACTTC. Its protein is CASSEGALGNPLQETQYF.

This clonotype appeared many times. This chain joins TRBV29-1 and TRBJ2-1; either TRBD1 or TRBD2 may fit D (5 bases each). This CDR3 spans 18 amino acids. Germline V lookup: CDR1 SQVTM, CDR2 ANQGSEA. V was cut by 2 bases and J by 3 bases, with 23 bases left in between. CDR3 protein: CSVETRDPGPTFYNEQFF. The CDR3 DNA follows: TGCAGCGTTGAAACCCGGGACCCGGGGCCAACTTTCTACAATGAGCAGTTCTTC.

This clonotype was recorded many times. V is TRBV7-9 and J is TRBJ2-7; TRBD1 is a possible D gene (5 bases). The CDR3 spans 14 residues. CDR1 and CDR2 from the germline V gene are SEHNR and FQNEAQ (reference sequence). The germline V and J ends were trimmed by 6 bases and 3 bases, with 15 bases remaining between them. In DNA form, the CDR3 reads TGTGCCAGCAGGGTAGGGTCAGGGTTCTACGAGCAGTACTTC. The encoded protein is CASRVGSGFYEQYF.